Sequencing of this T cell receptor (beta chain) was carried out in a study of blood T cell repertoires in COVID-19. After removal of 6 bases from V and 2 bases from J, the junction contained 1 base not matched to a gene. Germline V gives CDR1 LGHNT, CDR2 FRNRAP. The CDR3 is 13 residues long. A remark on this clone: Other nucleotide sequences from this sample produce the same CDR3.

Only in-frame clones appear in the TCRdb table, and some are missing; sequencing was by immunoSEQ multiplex PCR. The sample includes 150,000 to 200,000 clones, 88% of them seen just once. The sequence was collected from a man in his forties with active or convalescent COVID-19. The chain is built from TRBV12-5 and TRBJ1-5; 7 bases map to TRBD1. Sequenced input: peripheral blood. CDR3: CASGDRGNQPQHF. CDR3 DNA: TGTGCTAGTGGCGACAGGGGCAATCAGCCCCAGCATTTT.